This TCR beta chain derives from a study of T cell repertoires in cytomegalovirus infection. On the study more broadly: An indication of both CMV infection and matching HLA type came from public TCR beta signatures. Study observations and caveats: The ex vivo response showed dominance by HLA-C-restricted CMV-specific TCR beta clonotypes. Based on cumulative public TCR beta family frequency, carriers of CMV plus the relevant HLA were identified.

One entry per CDR3 protein, called by TCRdb with MiXCR from the reads. The repertoire holds 560,000 or so distinct CDR3 sequences, more than 15% seen once, with approximately 24% in the top ten. There are 14 residues in the CDR3. The germline CDR1 and CDR2 sequences are MNHEY and SMNVEV (reference sequence). V lost 8 bases, J lost 3 bases, and 17 bases lay in between. Of note for this clonotype: What it binds is unknown.

The chain uses TRBV27 and TRBJ2-7; D unresolved. The sample comprised CD8+ T cells from PBMCs. This receptor was identified in a human donor in good health (CMV status not recorded). Some clones in this sample may be carry-over from other donors' samples. CDR3 sequence reads: CASGPGLPFYEQYF. The CDR3 bases are TGTGCCAGCGGCCCCGGGCTCCCCTTCTACGAGCAGTACTTC.